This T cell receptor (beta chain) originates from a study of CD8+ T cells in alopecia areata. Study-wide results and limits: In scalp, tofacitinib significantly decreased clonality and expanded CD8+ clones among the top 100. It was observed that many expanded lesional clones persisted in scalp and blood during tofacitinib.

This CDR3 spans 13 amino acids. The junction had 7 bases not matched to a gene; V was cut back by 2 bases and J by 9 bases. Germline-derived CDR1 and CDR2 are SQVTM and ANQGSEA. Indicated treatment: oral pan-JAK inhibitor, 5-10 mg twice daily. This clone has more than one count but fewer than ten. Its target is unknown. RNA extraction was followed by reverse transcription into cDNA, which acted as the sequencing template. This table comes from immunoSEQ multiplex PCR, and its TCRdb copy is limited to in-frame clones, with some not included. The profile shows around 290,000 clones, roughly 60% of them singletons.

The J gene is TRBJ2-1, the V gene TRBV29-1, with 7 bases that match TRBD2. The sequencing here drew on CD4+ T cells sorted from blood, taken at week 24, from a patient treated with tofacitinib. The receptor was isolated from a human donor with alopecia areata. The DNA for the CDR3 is TGCAGCGTTGAAAGGACTAGTGCGCTTGAGCAGTTCTTC. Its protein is CSVERTSALEQFF.